Following are 31 T cell receptor beta chains from one sample sequenced in a study of neurological immune-mediated disorders. TCRdb itself ran the 5' RACE reads through MiXCR, one entry per CDR3 protein. The sample yields roughly 100,000 distinct CDR3 sequences, 3.5% to 4% seen once. The sequenced sample consisted of PBMCs. Receptor source: a young woman with multiple sclerosis.

This clonotype came up many times. The gene calls are TRBV5-1 and TRBJ2-2; a weak D match, TRBD1 (6 bases). V was clipped by 1 base and J by 3 bases, with 10 bases between them. Germline V CDR1 and CDR2: SGHRS, YFSETQ. The CDR3 loop spans 15 amino acids. The CDR3 is CASSLSRQDTGELFF. CDR3 bases: TGCGCCAGCAGCTTGAGTCGACAGGACACCGGGGAGCTGTTTTTT.

This clonotype was recorded at least ten times. This chain connects TRBV24-1 to TRBJ2-5; 8 nucleotides line up with TRBD1. The CDR3 extends over 15 amino acids. J was trimmed by 0 bases and V by 6 bases; bases with no gene match: 5. The germline V gene encodes CDR1 KGHDR and CDR2 SFDVKD. CDR3 sequence (DNA): TGTGCCACCAGTTCTTACAGGGGGTACCAAGAGACCCAGTACTTC. This encodes CATSSYRGYQETQYF.

This clonotype came up many times. The rearrangement joins TRBV20-1 to TRBJ2-5; 10 nucleotides line up with TRBD2. Unmatched junction bases numbered 2, after V lost 5 bases and J lost 2 bases. CDR1 and CDR2 from the germline V gene are DFQATT and SNEGSKA (reference sequence). This CDR3 region has 13 residues. This CDR3 reads CSAWTSGQETQYF. The DNA of the CDR3 is TGCAGTGCTTGGACTAGCGGACAAGAGACCCAGTACTTC.

This clonotype was seen repeatedly, ten times or more. The chain couples TRBV5-1 to TRBJ2-5; perhaps TRBD1 as D (5 bases). Trimming removed 0 bases at V and 2 bases at J, with 11 bases between. CDR1 is SGHRS, CDR2 YFSETQ, per germline. CDR3 size: 15 residues. The CDR3 reads CASSLVGDSQETQYF. CDR3 bases: TGCGCCAGCAGCTTGGTTGGAGACAGTCAAGAGACCCAGTACTTC. The full variable domain, in which reference TRBV5-1 and TRBJ2-5 provide the parts outside the CDR3, is KAGVTQTPRYLIKTRGQQVTLSCSPISGHRSVSWYQQTPGQGLQFLFEYFSETQRNKGNFPGRFSGRQFSNSRSEMNVSTLELGDSALYLCASSLVGDSQETQYFGPGTRLLVL.

This clonotype was detected ten times or more. V is TRBV4-1 and J is TRBJ1-2, with 8 bases matching TRBD1. Per the germline V gene, CDR1 is MGHRA and CDR2 is YSYEKL. The CDR3 has 15 residues. With 3 bases clipped from V and 6 bases from J, the junction kept 9 bases outside the gene matches. The chain's CDR3 is CASSQPSSGGHGYTF. The CDR3 region has the DNA TGCGCCAGCAGCCAGCCATCCTCAGGGGGCCATGGCTACACCTTC.

This clonotype was detected only a few times. A read error is possible here, since a much larger clone lies one base away. V and J are TRBV5-1 and TRBJ2-3; D remains ambiguous. CDR3 size: 14 residues. Germline V lookup: CDR1 SGHRS, CDR2 YFSETQ. CDR3 sequence: CASSLRQITDKQYF. CDR3 coding DNA: TGCGCCAGCAGCTTGCGTCAGATCACAGATAAGCAGTATTTT.

In this sample, this clonotype turned up many times. CDR3 nucleotides: TGTGCCAGCAGTTACGCGGGGTGGGGGGTCGAGCAGTACTTC. It encodes CASSYAGWGVEQYF. The V call is TRBV6-6, the J call TRBJ2-7; tentative D call: TRBD2 (6 bases). Germline V gene lookup returns CDR1 MNHNY and CDR2 SVGAGI (reference sequence). This CDR3 region has 14 residues. Trimming removed 2 bases at V and 6 bases at J, with 14 bases between.

This clonotype has ten or more counts. The rearrangement uses TRBV6-5 and TRBJ1-5, with 7 bases identical to TRBD1. V shed 5 bases, J shed 5 bases, and the junction held 9 bases outside the gene matches. Per the germline V gene, CDR1 is MNHEY and CDR2 is SVGAGI. The CDR3 runs to 15 residues. The CDR3 region has the DNA TGTGCCAGCAGTCCGGATCGACAGGGATATCAGCCCCAGCATTTT. It yields the protein CASSPDRQGYQPQHF.

This clonotype has ten or more counts. V and J are TRBV10-3 and TRBJ2-7; 12 nucleotides agree with TRBD1. CDR1 is ENHRY and CDR2 is SYGVKD in the germline V gene. The V segment lost 8 bases and the J segment 4 bases; nucleotides outside the gene matches: 6. The CDR3 loop spans 14 amino acids. DNA of the CDR3: TGTGCCATCGAACCGGGACAGGGGGCTTACGAGCAGTACTTC. Residues: CAIEPGQGAYEQYF.

This clonotype was seen many times. The chain is built from TRBV7-9 and TRBJ1-2; D not resolved. The ends were cut back, 1 base at V and 4 bases at J, with 4 bases in the middle. CDR1 SEHNR and CDR2 FQNEAQ come from the germline V gene (reference sequence). CDR3 length: 12 residues. CDR3 nucleotides: TGTGCCAGCAGCTTAGATCCCTATGGCTACACCTTC. Protein product: CASSLDPYGYTF.

Many counts were recorded for this clonotype. J is TRBJ1-2 and V is TRBV28; D is perhaps TRBD1 (5 bases). Germline V gives CDR1 MDHEN, CDR2 SYDVKM. The V and J ends lost 2 bases and 4 bases respectively, with 14 bases between them. CDR3 length: 15 residues. The CDR3 here is CASSLIGASRYGYTF. CDR3 DNA sequence: TGTGCCAGCAGTTTAATCGGGGCAAGTCGCTATGGCTACACCTTC.

This clonotype was counted ten times or more. The chain is built from TRBV29-1 and TRBJ2-7; TRBD1 agrees at 9 bases. This CDR3 is 13 amino acids long. Per the germline V gene, CDR1 is SQVTM and CDR2 is ANQGSEA. The V segment lost 6 bases and the J segment 3 bases; nucleotides outside the gene matches: 6. CDR3: CSVMGQGFYEQYF. CDR3 sequence (DNA): TGCAGCGTCATGGGACAGGGCTTCTACGAGCAGTACTTC.

This clonotype was recorded at least ten times. The genes are TRBV25-1 and TRBJ2-1; 7 nucleotides match TRBD2. From germline, CDR1 is MGHDK and CDR2 SYGVNS. The V gene end was trimmed by 4 bases and the J gene end by 2 bases; junction bases not matched to a gene: 23. The CDR3 is 21 residues long. The CDR3 is CASSVSLGQGGKRGTYNEQFF. For the CDR3, the DNA is TGTGCCAGCAGTGTCTCCCTAGGGCAGGGAGGAAAGCGGGGAACCTACAATGAGCAGTTCTTC.

This clonotype has a handful of counts. The J gene is TRBJ1-2, the V gene TRBV20-1, with D unclear. CDR3 length: 13 residues. Looked up from germline, CDR1 is DFQATT and CDR2 is SNEGSKA (reference sequence). DNA of the CDR3: TGCAGAGCTGACATTCATTCTAACTATGGCTACACCTTC. Its translation: CRADIHSNYGYTF.

This clonotype was recorded many times. The chain uses TRBV28 and TRBJ1-5; weak D call: TRBD1 (6 bases). In germline, CDR1 is MDHEN, CDR2 SYDVKM. V was clipped by 3 bases and J by 0 bases, with 12 bases between them. The CDR3 consists of 16 residues. CDR3 in amino acids: CASSFRQANSNQPQHF. DNA of the CDR3: TGTGCCAGCAGTTTCCGACAGGCCAATAGCAATCAGCCCCAGCATTTT. The whole variable domain, filled in from reference TRBV28 and TRBJ1-5, reads DVKVTQSSRYLVKRTGEKVFLECVQDMDHENMFWYRQDPGLGLRLIYFSYDVKMKEKGDIPEGYSVSREKKERFSLILESASTNQTSMYLCASSFRQANSNQPQHFGDGTRLSIL.

Many counts were recorded for this clonotype. The V call is TRBV28, the J call TRBJ2-7; 8 bases align to TRBD2. Trimming at V came to 4 bases and at J to 2 bases, leaving 7 bases not matched to a gene. Per the germline V gene, CDR1 is MDHEN and CDR2 is SYDVKM. The CDR3 totals 15 residues. The CDR3 loop reads CASSSPAGGPYEQYF. CDR3 nucleotide sequence: TGTGCCAGCAGTTCCCCGGCGGGAGGACCCTACGAGCAGTACTTC.

This clonotype was picked up a small number of times. J is TRBJ1-6 and V is TRBV20-1, with 7 bases matching TRBD1. Germline values: CDR1 DFQATT, CDR2 SNEGSKA (reference sequence). This CDR3 spans 13 amino acids. With 6 bases clipped from V and 10 bases from J, the junction kept 9 bases outside the gene matches. Written as DNA, the CDR3 is TGCAGTGCCACACAGGGGTCAGAATCACCCCTCCACTTT. This sequence encodes CSATQGSESPLHF.

This clonotype was counted ten times or more. V is TRBV20-1 and J is TRBJ2-7; weak D call: TRBD2 (6 bases). This CDR3 is 13 amino acids long. Per the germline V gene, CDR1 is DFQATT and CDR2 is SNEGSKA (reference sequence). V was pared by 5 bases and J by 1 base, with 12 bases between. CDR3 in DNA: TGCAGTGCTTCCCTCGCGGGATCCTACGAGCAGTACTTC. It is translated as CSASLAGSYEQYF.

This clonotype was counted ten times or more. This chain links TRBV29-1 with TRBJ2-1; 8 bases match TRBD2. The germline V gene has CDR1 SQVTM and CDR2 ANQGSEA. The V gene end was trimmed by 0 bases and the J gene end by 7 bases; junction bases not matched to a gene: 8. The CDR3 has 15 residues. As DNA, the CDR3 is TGCAGCGTTGAAGAAGGGAGCGGGAGAGGGAATGAGCAGTTCTTC. The encoded protein is CSVEEGSGRGNEQFF.

CDR3 nucleotide sequence: TGTGCCAGTAGTACCGGGACAGGGGAGGTCAATGAGCAGTTCTTC. Translating it yields CASSTGTGEVNEQFF. The chain recombines TRBV19 with TRBJ2-1; TRBD1 matches at 10 bases. The germline V gene encodes CDR1 LNHDA and CDR2 SQIVND (reference sequence). V lost 4 bases and J lost 6; bases outside the gene matches: 6. CDR3 length: 15 residues.

V is TRBV29-1 and J is TRBJ1-2; TRBD1 matches 7 bases. J lost 8 bases, V lost 7 bases, and 13 bases had no gene match. The CDR3 is made up of 13 amino acids. CDR1 and CDR2 from the germline V gene are SQVTM and ANQGSEA. The CDR3, as DNA: TGCAGCGCGCAAATTACAGGGGAAGAGGGCTACACCTTC. Encoded protein: CSAQITGEEGYTF.

This clonotype was detected many times. The chain is built from TRBV7-9 and TRBJ2-7; D may match TRBD1 or TRBD2 (5 bases each). V was pared by 2 bases and J by 2 bases, with 13 bases between. Germline-derived CDR1 and CDR2 are SEHNR and FQNEAQ (reference sequence). This CDR3 has 15 residues. The CDR3 DNA follows: TGTGCCAGCAGCTTAACCGGGACCTATCCCTACGAGCAGTACTTC. It codes for CASSLTGTYPYEQYF.

The table lists this clonotype with many counts. V usage is TRBV4-2 and J usage is TRBJ1-2, with D perhaps TRBD1 (6 bases). This CDR3 region has 15 residues. Deletions cut 0 bases from V and 5 bases from J, with 13 bases between. The germline V gene encodes CDR1 LGHNA and CDR2 YNFKEQ. CDR3 region: CASSQEVRGAYGYTF. CDR3 nucleotide sequence: TGTGCCAGCAGCCAAGAAGTCAGGGGCGCATATGGCTACACCTTC.

This clonotype was observed many times. The gene calls are TRBV7-9 and TRBJ2-7, with D perhaps matching TRBD1 (5 bases). Trimming took off 4 bases at V and 3 bases at J, with 7 bases between the two ends. The CDR3 loop spans 12 amino acids. Per the germline V gene, CDR1 is SEHNR and CDR2 is FQNEAQ (reference sequence). In nucleotides, the CDR3 is TGTGCCAGCAGCTGGACAAACTACGAGCAGTACTTC. Residues: CASSWTNYEQYF.

This clonotype has a count of ten or more. This sequence joins TRBV4-3 and TRBJ2-1, with TRBD2 matching 10 bases. Germline CDR1 LGHNA, CDR2 YSLEER. The J segment lost 8 bases and the V segment lost 4 bases, leaving 11 bases of the junction unmatched. The CDR3 is 16 amino acids. The CDR3 sequence is CASSLRGASGSDEQFF. The CDR3 region has the DNA TGCGCCAGCAGCCTCCGGGGGGCTAGCGGGAGTGATGAGCAGTTCTTC.

The table lists this clonotype with many counts. V is TRBV4-1 and J is TRBJ2-2, with TRBD1 matching 7 bases. The CDR3 totals 15 residues. Germline values: CDR1 MGHRA, CDR2 YSYEKL. The V segment lost 3 bases and the J segment 6 bases; nucleotides outside the gene matches: 7. The CDR3 DNA reads TGCGCCAGCAGCCATCCCGGGACAGTTGCCGGGGAGCTGTTTTTT. Encoded protein: CASSHPGTVAGELFF.

This clonotype was seen many times. The V call is TRBV14, the J call TRBJ2-3; D may be TRBD2 (5 bases). The CDR3 is 14 residues long. Trimming pared 2 bases from V and 5 bases from J, leaving 11 bases between. Germline values: CDR1 SGHDN, CDR2 FVKESK. CDR3 in DNA: TGTGCCAGCAGCCAACCTATGGGAGTAGATACGCAGTATTTT. Translation: CASSQPMGVDTQYF.

A remark on this clonotype: Given a much more abundant clone one base away, this may be a read error. The V and J genes are TRBV7-2 and TRBJ2-1; D gene unclear. Germline lookup yields CDR1 SGHTA and CDR2 FQGNSA. This CDR3 region has 17 residues. The V end was cut by 1 base, the J end by 0 bases, with 13 bases between. The CDR3: CASSLEATLSSYNEQFF. For the CDR3, the DNA is TGTGCCAGCAGCTTAGAGGCAACATTAAGCTCCTACAATGAGCAGTTCTTC.

This clonotype came up many times. The chain employs TRBV7-2 and TRBJ2-3, with D possibly matching TRBD2 (6 bases). Germline-derived CDR1 and CDR2 are SGHTA and FQGNSA. This CDR3 is built from 15 residues. The V and J ends lost 4 bases and 3 bases respectively, with 14 bases between them. This CDR3 reads CASSSWGESTDTQYF. Written as DNA, the CDR3 is TGTGCCAGCAGCTCCTGGGGGGAGTCTACAGATACGCAGTATTTT.

In its sample, this clonotype was seen many times. The rearrangement links TRBV4-1 to TRBJ1-3; 7 bases map to TRBD1. The V and J ends lost 1 base and 0 bases, in that order; junction bases with no gene match: 6. This CDR3 has 17 amino acids. The germline CDR1 and CDR2 sequences are MGHRA and YSYEKL. The CDR3, as DNA: TGCGCCAGCAGCCAAGGGGTGGGACAGCTCTCTGGAAACACCATATATTTT. Translated, it gives CASSQGVGQLSGNTIYF.

On this clonotype: A much larger clone differs by one base, so this may be a read error. V gene TRBV6-5 combines with J gene TRBJ1-1, with D perhaps TRBD1 (5 bases). The V gene's germline CDR1 is MNHEY and CDR2 SVGAGI. The CDR3 has 14 amino acids. Trimming took off 7 bases at V and 1 base at J, with 13 bases between the two ends. Written as DNA, the CDR3 is TGTGCCAGCACCGGGGCTCAGTGGAACACTGAAGCTTTCTTT. Translation gives CASTGAQWNTEAFF.